The rows below give T cell receptor beta chains drawn from one sample of a study of early T cells in non-severe SARS-CoV-2 infection. TCRdb independently ran MiXCR on the 5' RACE reads; one entry per CDR3 protein. The table records 80,000 or so distinct CDR3 sequences, around a sixth of them present only once. The sequencing sample was made of whole blood. The source of these receptors is an adult who was a healthcare worker with PCR-confirmed SARS-CoV-2 infection or an uninfected control (not recorded which). Each CDR3 is given with its conserved first and last residue. The order of the fields is clone size, V gene, D gene, J gene, CDR3 protein, CDR3 DNA. The D gene is left open where the match is weak. Part of the rows lack a size; the others show once, few, many or a class for expanded clones.

clone size: few; V gene: TRBV6-4; D gene: -; J gene: TRBJ1-2; CDR3 protein: CASSDTGLTYGYTF; CDR3 DNA: TGTGCCAGCAGTGACACAGGGCTGACCTATGGCTACACCTTC
clone size: many; V gene: TRBV7-9; D gene: -; J gene: TRBJ2-7; CDR3 protein: CASSPTVRPYEQYF; CDR3 DNA: TGTGCCAGCAGCCCGACCGTTCGCCCCTACGAGCAGTACTTC
clone size: -; V gene: TRBV5-1; D gene: -; J gene: TRBJ1-2; CDR3 protein: CASSLAADNYGYTF; CDR3 DNA: TGCGCCAGCAGCTTGGCGGCCGATAACTATGGCTACACCTTC
clone size: -; V gene: TRBV6-5; D gene: -; J gene: TRBJ2-4; CDR3 protein: CASSYGQGENIQYF; CDR3 DNA: TGTGCCAGCAGTTACGGGCAGGGTGAAAACATTCAGTACTTC
clone size: few; V gene: TRBV2; D gene: TRBD1; J gene: TRBJ2-2; CDR3 protein: CASSETGIGTGELFF; CDR3 DNA: TGTGCCAGCAGTGAGACAGGGATTGGCACCGGGGAGCTGTTTTTT
clone size: few; V gene: TRBV12-3/TRBV12-4; D gene: TRBD2; J gene: TRBJ2-5; CDR3 protein: CASRVAGRETQYF; CDR3 DNA: TGTGCCAGCAGGGTAGCGGGGAGGGAGACCCAGTACTTC
clone size: few; V gene: TRBV12-3/TRBV12-4; D gene: -; J gene: TRBJ1-2; CDR3 protein: CASTKSDNYGYTF; CDR3 DNA: TGTGCCAGCACTAAATCCGATAACTATGGCTACACCTTC
clone size: -; V gene: TRBV27; D gene: -; J gene: TRBJ1-4; CDR3 protein: CASGTGWNEKLFF; CDR3 DNA: TGTGCCAGCGGAACAGGTTGGAATGAAAAACTGTTTTTT
clone size: -; V gene: TRBV29-1; D gene: -; J gene: TRBJ1-1; CDR3 protein: CSVGGPMNTEAFF; CDR3 DNA: TGCAGCGTTGGAGGCCCGATGAACACTGAAGCTTTCTTT
clone size: few; V gene: TRBV5-1; D gene: -; J gene: TRBJ1-1; CDR3 protein: CASSWLGLLDGRETEAFF; CDR3 DNA: TGCGCCAGCAGCTGGCTTGGACTTCTGGATGGCAGGGAGACTGAAGCTTTCTTT
clone size: many; V gene: TRBV15; D gene: -; J gene: TRBJ1-2; CDR3 protein: CATSVQTGTSARGYTF; CDR3 DNA: TGTGCCACCAGCGTACAAACCGGGACTTCTGCACGGGGCTACACCTTC
clone size: few; V gene: TRBV29-1; D gene: TRBD1; J gene: TRBJ1-2; CDR3 protein: CSVEGTGRGYTF; CDR3 DNA: TGCAGCGTTGAAGGGACAGGCAGGGGCTACACCTTC
clone size: many; V gene: TRBV20-1; D gene: -; J gene: TRBJ1-1; CDR3 protein: CSARSDSSPGTEAFF; CDR3 DNA: TGCAGTGCTAGATCGGACTCCAGTCCGGGCACTGAAGCTTTCTTT
clone size: few; V gene: TRBV6-4; D gene: TRBD2; J gene: TRBJ2-3; CDR3 protein: CASSERGSTDTQYF; CDR3 DNA: TGTGCCAGCAGTGAGCGGGGGAGCACAGATACGCAGTATTTT
clone size: -; V gene: TRBV6-5; D gene: TRBD1; J gene: TRBJ1-2; CDR3 protein: CASRGQGSYGYTF; CDR3 DNA: TGTGCCAGCAGAGGACAGGGTAGCTATGGCTACACCTTC
clone size: -; V gene: TRBV7-9; D gene: -; J gene: TRBJ1-1; CDR3 protein: CASSLGQRNTEAFF; CDR3 DNA: TGTGCCAGCAGCTTAGGGCAGAGAAACACTGAAGCTTTCTTT
clone size: -; V gene: TRBV29-1; D gene: -; J gene: TRBJ1-5; CDR3 protein: CSVQSEWQPQHF; CDR3 DNA: TGCAGCGTTCAGTCAGAGTGGCAGCCCCAGCATTTT
clone size: -; V gene: TRBV7-6; D gene: -; J gene: TRBJ2-7; CDR3 protein: CASSLEQASYEQYF; CDR3 DNA: TGTGCCAGCAGCTTGGAACAGGCCTCCTACGAGCAGTACTTC
clone size: -; V gene: TRBV28; D gene: -; J gene: TRBJ1-3; CDR3 protein: CASREWTNRNTIYF; CDR3 DNA: TGTGCCAGCAGGGAATGGACTAACCGAAACACCATATATTTT
clone size: -; V gene: TRBV29-1; D gene: -; J gene: TRBJ1-2; CDR3 protein: CSVGAAANYGYTF; CDR3 DNA: TGCAGCGTTGGGGCCGCAGCTAACTATGGCTACACCTTC
clone size: once; V gene: TRBV9; D gene: TRBD2; J gene: TRBJ2-5; CDR3 protein: CASSTGLAGGGETQYF; CDR3 DNA: TGTGCCAGCAGCACCGGACTAGCGGGAGGTGGGGAGACCCAGTACTTC
clone size: -; V gene: TRBV20-1; D gene: -; J gene: TRBJ2-5; CDR3 protein: CSAGRQAETQYF; CDR3 DNA: TGCAGTGCTGGCCGGCAGGCAGAGACCCAGTACTTC
clone size: few; V gene: TRBV7-8; D gene: -; J gene: TRBJ1-4; CDR3 protein: CASSLTGPNEKLFF; CDR3 DNA: TGTGCCAGCAGCTTGACAGGTCCTAATGAAAAACTGTTTTTT
clone size: few; V gene: TRBV29-1; D gene: -; J gene: TRBJ2-7; CDR3 protein: CSILLGEQYF; CDR3 DNA: TGCAGCATTTTACTAGGCGAGCAGTACTTC
clone size: -; V gene: TRBV5-1; D gene: -; J gene: TRBJ2-4; CDR3 protein: CASSAKNIQYF; CDR3 DNA: TGCGCCAGCAGTGCCAAAAACATTCAGTACTTC
clone size: -; V gene: TRBV5-1; D gene: TRBD1; J gene: TRBJ2-7; CDR3 protein: CASSFGTEIYEQYF; CDR3 DNA: TGCGCCAGCAGCTTTGGGACAGAGATCTACGAGCAGTACTTC
clone size: -; V gene: TRBV28; D gene: -; J gene: TRBJ1-1; CDR3 protein: CASDKGSNTEAFF; CDR3 DNA: TGTGCCAGCGACAAAGGCTCGAACACTGAAGCTTTCTTT
clone size: -; V gene: TRBV4-1; D gene: TRBD1; J gene: TRBJ1-2; CDR3 protein: CASSQGEQGARGYTF; CDR3 DNA: TGCGCCAGCAGCCAAGGGGAACAGGGGGCCAGAGGCTACACCTTC
clone size: -; V gene: TRBV28; D gene: -; J gene: TRBJ2-7; CDR3 protein: CASSSGDPVFEQYF; CDR3 DNA: TGTGCCAGCAGTTCTGGGGATCCGGTTTTCGAGCAGTACTTC
clone size: -; V gene: TRBV4-1; D gene: TRBD1; J gene: TRBJ2-5; CDR3 protein: CASSLRGLTGDGETQYF; CDR3 DNA: TGCGCCAGCAGCCTAAGGGGATTGACAGGGGATGGGGAGACCCAGTACTTC
clone size: many; V gene: TRBV29-1; D gene: -; J gene: TRBJ1-2; CDR3 protein: CSVEELGSPDYGYTF; CDR3 DNA: TGCAGCGTTGAAGAACTGGGCAGCCCAGACTATGGCTACACCTTC
clone size: -; V gene: TRBV29-1; D gene: -; J gene: TRBJ2-7; CDR3 protein: CSVERGANDEQYF; CDR3 DNA: TGCAGCGTTGAAAGGGGGGCTAATGACGAGCAGTACTTC
clone size: -; V gene: TRBV7-2; D gene: TRBD2; J gene: TRBJ2-3; CDR3 protein: CASSLGSGTSGEQYF; CDR3 DNA: TGTGCCAGCAGCTTAGGTAGCGGGACATCAGGGGAGCAGTATTTT
clone size: few; V gene: TRBV28; D gene: TRBD1; J gene: TRBJ2-7; CDR3 protein: CASGPTGDYEQYF; CDR3 DNA: TGTGCCAGCGGGCCCACAGGGGACTACGAGCAGTACTTC
clone size: few; V gene: TRBV6-5; D gene: -; J gene: TRBJ1-5; CDR3 protein: CASKHQPQHF; CDR3 DNA: TGTGCCAGCAAACATCAGCCCCAGCATTTT
clone size: -; V gene: TRBV29-1; D gene: -; J gene: TRBJ2-3; CDR3 protein: CSVEEGTQYF; CDR3 DNA: TGCAGCGTTGAAGAGGGTACGCAGTATTTT
clone size: few; V gene: TRBV20-1; D gene: -; J gene: TRBJ2-5; CDR3 protein: CSASLQETQYF; CDR3 DNA: TGCAGTGCTAGTCTCCAAGAGACCCAGTACTTC
clone size: -; V gene: TRBV11-3; D gene: -; J gene: TRBJ1-1; CDR3 protein: CASSPRTAMNTEAFF; CDR3 DNA: TGTGCCAGCAGCCCGAGGACCGCTATGAACACTGAAGCTTTCTTT
clone size: many; V gene: TRBV5-1; D gene: TRBD2; J gene: TRBJ2-7; CDR3 protein: CASRAGLAASYEQYF; CDR3 DNA: TGCGCCAGCAGAGCGGGACTAGCGGCCTCCTACGAGCAGTACTTC
clone size: many; V gene: TRBV19; D gene: TRBD1; J gene: TRBJ1-2; CDR3 protein: CASTQGTVLYGYTF; CDR3 DNA: TGTGCCAGTACACAGGGGACGGTGCTTTATGGCTACACCTTC
clone size: few; V gene: TRBV7-9; D gene: -; J gene: TRBJ2-3; CDR3 protein: CASSLGGF; CDR3 DNA: TGTGCCAGCAGCTTGGGTGGTTTT
clone size: -; V gene: TRBV20-1; D gene: TRBD2; J gene: TRBJ2-3; CDR3 protein: CSAERDGTDTQYF; CDR3 DNA: TGCAGTGCCGAGCGGGACGGCACAGATACGCAGTATTTT
clone size: many; V gene: TRBV18; D gene: TRBD1; J gene: TRBJ2-7; CDR3 protein: CASSPGDSYEQYF; CDR3 DNA: TGTGCCAGCTCACCCGGGGACAGCTACGAGCAGTACTTC
clone size: -; V gene: TRBV20-1; D gene: -; J gene: TRBJ1-3; CDR3 protein: CSVPGPVSENTIYF; CDR3 DNA: TGCAGTGTTCCGGGACCGGTCTCTGAAAACACCATATATTTT
clone size: few; V gene: TRBV2; D gene: TRBD1; J gene: TRBJ2-7; CDR3 protein: CASSRDSLGYEQYF; CDR3 DNA: TGTGCCAGCAGCCGGGACAGTTTGGGTTACGAGCAGTACTTC
clone size: few; V gene: TRBV7-3; D gene: -; J gene: TRBJ2-1; CDR3 protein: CASSFGETVGEQFF; CDR3 DNA: TGTGCCAGCAGCTTTGGCGAGACGGTTGGTGAGCAGTTCTTC
clone size: few; V gene: TRBV11-2; D gene: -; J gene: TRBJ1-2; CDR3 protein: CASSFLKGNYGYTF; CDR3 DNA: TGTGCCAGCAGCTTTCTCAAAGGGAACTATGGCTACACCTTC
clone size: -; V gene: TRBV18; D gene: TRBD1; J gene: TRBJ1-4; CDR3 protein: CASSPPLATGDGKLFF; CDR3 DNA: TGTGCCAGCTCACCACCGCTAGCCACAGGGGATGGAAAACTGTTTTTT
clone size: few; V gene: TRBV6-6; D gene: -; J gene: TRBJ1-2; CDR3 protein: CASSYDSPLMEGYTF; CDR3 DNA: TGTGCCAGCAGTTACGACAGCCCCCTTATGGAGGGCTACACCTTC
clone size: -; V gene: TRBV6-1; D gene: -; J gene: TRBJ2-7; CDR3 protein: CASSEPNTYEQYF; CDR3 DNA: TGTGCCAGCAGTGAACCTAATACCTACGAGCAGTACTTC
clone size: -; V gene: TRBV11-2; D gene: -; J gene: TRBJ2-7; CDR3 protein: CGSSLGQGPVYEQYF; CDR3 DNA: TGTGGCAGCAGCTTAGGGCAGGGCCCCGTCTACGAGCAGTACTTC
clone size: few; V gene: TRBV7-9; D gene: TRBD2; J gene: TRBJ2-3; CDR3 protein: CASSQAGGNTDTQYF; CDR3 DNA: TGTGCCAGCAGCCAGGCCGGGGGGAACACAGATACGCAGTATTTT
clone size: -; V gene: TRBV4-2; D gene: -; J gene: TRBJ2-3; CDR3 protein: CASSQATDTQYF; CDR3 DNA: TGTGCCAGCAGCCAGGCGACGGATACGCAGTATTTT
clone size: -; V gene: TRBV2; D gene: -; J gene: TRBJ1-1; CDR3 protein: CASSETWGTEAFF; CDR3 DNA: TGTGCCAGCAGTGAAACTTGGGGCACTGAAGCTTTCTTT
clone size: -; V gene: TRBV5-1; D gene: -; J gene: TRBJ2-3; CDR3 protein: CASSLALVPDTQYF; CDR3 DNA: TGCGCCAGCAGCTTGGCATTAGTCCCAGATACGCAGTATTTT
clone size: -; V gene: TRBV28; D gene: TRBD1; J gene: TRBJ2-7; CDR3 protein: CAATRTPGQGDEQYF; CDR3 DNA: TGTGCCGCCACCAGAACCCCGGGACAGGGAGACGAGCAGTACTTC